This TCR beta chain was obtained from a study of blood T cell repertoires in COVID-19. This clone was counted a single time. Germline lookup yields CDR1 SGDLS and CDR2 YYNGEE. The J segment lost 1 base and the V segment lost 0 bases, leaving 6 bases of the junction unmatched. The CDR3 extends over 17 amino acids. Cohort assignment relied on participant-reported clinical history. Sequencing was performed with immunoSEQ multiplex PCR; in TCRdb, only in-frame clones are kept and a portion is missing. The repertoire holds about 400,000 clones, with 85% to 90% as singletons. This receptor was identified in a woman aged 30 to 39 with acute COVID-19. The rearrangement joins TRBV9 to TRBJ2-1; 8 bases are a match to TRBD2. Sample: PBMCs or T cells enriched from blood (not recorded which). CDR3 amino acids: CASSVESGGGSYNEQFF. As DNA, the CDR3 is TGTGCCAGCAGCGTAGAGAGCGGGGGCGGGTCCTACAATGAGCAGTTCTTC. Variable domain in full (rest from reference TRBV9 and TRBJ2-1): DSGVTQTPKHLITATGQRVTLRCSPRSGDLSVYWYQQSLDQGLQFLIQYYNGEERAKGNILERFSAQQFPDLHSELNLSSLELGDSALYFCASSVESGGGSYNEQFFGPGTRLTVL.